The 28 T cell receptor beta chains below all came from one sample that was sequenced in a study of cytomegalovirus exposure and HLA in healthy donors. Amplification used 60 Vbeta primers and 13 Jbeta primers. This table comes from immunoSEQ multiplex PCR, and its TCRdb copy is limited to in-frame clones, with some not included. In the table there are approximately 140,000 clones, 75% to 85% of which are singletons. Input material: PBMCs. Receptors were obtained from a female donor in good health and CMV-seronegative.

This clone was counted between two and nine times. V is TRBV7-6 and J is TRBJ2-7; 7 positions agree with TRBD2. V shed 5 bases, J shed 5 bases, and the junction held 6 bases outside the gene matches. This CDR3 region has 13 residues. Germline-derived CDR1 and CDR2 are SGHVS and FNYEAQ. This CDR3 reads CASSLSGNNEQYF. The CDR3, as DNA: TGTGCCAGCAGCCTCAGCGGGAACAACGAGCAGTACTTC.

This clone appeared once. The rearrangement uses TRBV15 and TRBJ2-7, with TRBD2 identical over 10 bases. This CDR3 region has 13 residues. In germline, CDR1 is LNHNV, CDR2 YYDKDF (reference sequence). The V and J ends lost 5 bases and 6 bases, in that order; junction bases with no gene match: 4. CDR3 sequence: CATSPSGGGEQYF. Written as DNA, the CDR3 is TGTGCCACCAGCCCTAGCGGGGGAGGCGAGCAGTACTTC.

V and J are TRBV5-1 and TRBJ1-1, with 8 bases matching TRBD1. The trim removed 5 bases at V and 1 base at J, leaving 4 bases unmatched. The V gene's germline CDR1 is SGHRS and CDR2 YFSETQ. The CDR3 runs 14 residues. The CDR3 coding sequence is TGCGCCAGCAGTTCACAGGGGGGGAACACTGAAGCTTTCTTT. Its protein product is CASSSQGGNTEAFF.

The V gene is TRBV30, the J gene TRBJ2-5; TRBD2 aligns across 8 bases. The J call is in doubt because the DNA end fits TRBJ2-7 better. CDR1 and CDR2 (germline): GTSNPN, SVGIG (reference sequence). The CDR3 is made up of 16 amino acids. Written as DNA, the CDR3 is TGTGCCTGGAGTGTAGTCATTGCGGGAGGCTCCTACGAGCAGTACTTC. As protein: CAWSVVIAGGSYEQYF.

The CDR3 loop reads CASSASIAGDPIGGANVLTF. The CDR3 nucleotides are TGTGCCAGCAGCGCTTCAATAGCGGGGGACCCTATAGGTGGGGCCAACGTCCTGACTTTC. The gene calls are TRBV9 and TRBJ2-6; 9 nucleotides agree with TRBD2. CDR1 and CDR2 from the germline V gene are SGDLS and YYNGEE. CDR3 length: 20 residues. With V trimmed by 3 bases and J by 3 bases, 16 bases remained unmatched. The full variable domain, rest sourced from reference TRBV9 and TRBJ2-6, is DSGVTQTPKHLITATGQRVTLRCSPRSGDLSVYWYQQSLDQGLQFLIQYYNGEERAKGNILERFSAQQFPDLHSELNLSSLELGDSALYFCASSASIAGDPIGGANVLTFGAGSRLTVL.

The V call is TRBV2, the J call TRBJ1-6; D possibly corresponds to TRBD1 (6 bases). Germline V gene lookup returns CDR1 SNHLY and CDR2 FYNNEI. The CDR3 is 17 residues long. V lost 2 bases to trimming and J lost 0 bases, with 11 bases between them. The CDR3 here is CASSERQAHSYNSPLHF. Written as DNA, the CDR3 is TGTGCCAGCAGTGAAAGACAGGCCCACTCCTATAATTCACCCCTCCACTTT. The full variable domain, completed using reference TRBV2 and TRBJ1-6, is EPEVTQTPSHQVTQMGQEVILRCVPISNHLYFYWYRQILGQKVEFLVSFYNNEISEKSEIFDDQFSVERPDGSNFTLKIRSTKLEDSAMYFCASSERQAHSYNSPLHFGNGTRLTVT.

This chain uses TRBV2 with TRBJ1-4, with D unresolved. The CDR3 is made up of 12 amino acids. V was pared by 8 bases and J by 4 bases, with 8 bases between. The germline gives CDR1 SNHLY, CDR2 FYNNEI. The CDR3 is CASSQVNEKLFF. The CDR3 DNA is TGTGCCAGCTCCCAGGTTAATGAAAAACTGTTTTTT.

This chain uses TRBV2 with TRBJ2-5, with D possibly TRBD2 on 6 matching bases. There are 12 residues in the CDR3. V dropped 8 bases and J dropped 4 bases, with 11 bases sitting between them. The germline V gene has CDR1 SNHLY and CDR2 FYNNEI. CDR3 in DNA: TGTGCCAGCGGCGGGGACCTAGAGACCCAGTACTTC. This translates into CASGGDLETQYF.

V and J are TRBV5-1 and TRBJ2-5; 8 nucleotides line up with TRBD2. V was clipped by 0 bases and J by 4 bases; unmatched bases: 5. The CDR3 spans 15 residues. Germline assignment: CDR1 SGHRS and CDR2 YFSETQ. The CDR3 sequence is CASSLGGLAGETQYF. In DNA form, the CDR3 reads TGCGCCAGCAGCTTGGGAGGACTAGCCGGAGAGACCCAGTACTTC.

This clone was counted between two and nine times. The chain links TRBV4-1 to TRBJ1-2; perhaps TRBD1 as D (5 bases). In germline, CDR1 is MGHRA, CDR2 YSYEKL. Deletions cut 2 bases from V and 5 bases from J, with 15 bases between. This CDR3 has 15 amino acids. The chain's CDR3 is CASSQLGRDWYGYTF. The CDR3 bases are TGCGCCAGCAGCCAACTCGGCAGGGATTGGTATGGCTACACCTTC.

The rearrangement links TRBV7-2 to TRBJ1-2; D gene ambiguous. The CDR3 has 13 residues. The germline V gene has CDR1 SGHTA and CDR2 FQGNSA. V lost 1 base to trimming and J lost 4 bases, with 7 bases between them. DNA of the CDR3: TGTGCCAGCAGCTTAGGATCGCGCTATGGCTACACCTTC. Protein product: CASSLGSRYGYTF.

The gene calls are TRBV20-1 and TRBJ1-1; D is ambiguous. The V gene lost 5 bases and the J gene lost 0 bases, with 4 bases spanning the gap. CDR3 length equals 11 residues. Germline values: CDR1 DFQATT, CDR2 SNEGSKA (reference sequence). CDR3: CSAYMNTEAFF. The CDR3 DNA is TGCAGTGCTTACATGAACACTGAAGCTTTCTTT.

The chain is built from TRBV4-1 and TRBJ2-3, with D maybe TRBD2 (5 bases). Deletions cut 3 bases from V and 1 base from J, with 11 bases between. Germline CDR1 MGHRA, CDR2 YSYEKL. This CDR3 spans 15 amino acids. CDR3 region: CASSQEELRTDTQYF. The CDR3 bases are TGCGCCAGCAGCCAGGAGGAACTACGCACAGATACGCAGTATTTT.

This chain connects TRBV30 to TRBJ1-2; a possible D gene is TRBD1 (6 bases). This CDR3 comprises 13 residues. Trimming took off 2 bases at V and 3 bases at J, with 10 bases between the two ends. Germline V gene sequence: CDR1 GTSNPN, CDR2 SVGIG (reference sequence). CDR3 region: CAWSIQGYYGYTF. In DNA, the CDR3 is TGTGCCTGGAGTATCCAGGGGTACTATGGCTACACCTTC.

This clone showed up just a few times. The CDR3 loop is CASSPGHTTSYEQYF. Written as DNA, the CDR3 is TGTGCCAGCAGCCCGGGACACACGACCTCCTACGAGCAGTACTTC. This chain connects TRBV5-4 to TRBJ2-7; tentative D call: TRBD1 (6 bases). CDR3 length equals 15 residues. Germline values: CDR1 SGHNT, CDR2 YYREEE (reference sequence). V lost 4 bases, J lost 0 bases, and 14 bases lay in between.

This chain uses TRBV6-5 with TRBJ1-1, with unresolved D. The CDR3 sequence is 15 residues long. From germline, CDR1 is MNHEY and CDR2 SVGAGI. The V and J ends lost 3 bases and 4 bases respectively, with 15 bases between them. The CDR3 DNA reads TGTGCCAGCAGTTATATTTCCTGGCGGGGCACTGAAGCTTTCTTT. Encoded protein: CASSYISWRGTEAFF.

The rearrangement uses TRBV6-5 and TRBJ2-3; 7 positions agree with TRBD1. V gave up 8 bases and J gave up 2 bases; unmatched junction bases: 10. Germline V CDR1 and CDR2: MNHEY, SVGAGI. The CDR3 is 15 amino acids. CDR3 in amino acids: CASRVRTGNTDTQYF. CDR3 sequence (DNA): TGTGCCAGCCGAGTGAGGACAGGAAACACAGATACGCAGTATTTT.

The chain joins TRBV18 to TRBJ2-7; a possible D gene is TRBD2 (6 bases). The germline V gene has CDR1 KGHSH and CDR2 LQKENI. CDR3 length: 16 residues. Between the trimmed V and J ends, which lost 3 bases and 0 bases, there was a span of 15 bases. The CDR3 loop reads CASSPLGGTSSYEQYF. DNA for the CDR3: TGTGCCAGCTCACCGCTCGGAGGGACGAGCTCCTACGAGCAGTACTTC.

This clone was picked up a small number of times. The chain recombines TRBV4-1 with TRBJ2-3; 8 bases are shared with TRBD2. CDR3 length: 16 residues. Unmatched junction bases numbered 6, after V lost 3 bases and J lost 1 base. Germline V gene data show CDR1 as MGHRA and CDR2 as YSYEKL. DNA of the CDR3: TGCGCCAGCAGCCACACGAGCGGGAGTCGCACAGATACGCAGTATTTT. Amino acid sequence: CASSHTSGSRTDTQYF.

The chain joins TRBV11-2 to TRBJ1-3; maybe TRBD1 (6 bases). Germline loops: CDR1 SGHAT, CDR2 FQNNGV. This CDR3 has 15 amino acids. V lost 5 bases to trimming and J lost 0 bases, with 11 bases between them. The CDR3 nucleotides read TGTGCCAGCAGCCCCGGGACATTCTCTGGAAACACCATATATTTT. Residues: CASSPGTFSGNTIYF.

The V gene is TRBV14, the J gene TRBJ2-7, with D possibly matching TRBD2 (6 bases). The CDR3 length is 14 residues. V lost 4 bases and J 4 bases, leaving 14 bases between the germline ends. Germline CDR1 reads SGHDN; CDR2 reads FVKESK. The chain's CDR3 is CASSPSVWEYEQYF. Written as DNA, the CDR3 is TGTGCCAGCAGCCCTAGCGTTTGGGAGTACGAGCAGTACTTC.

The gene calls are TRBV7-2 and TRBJ2-1; the match to TRBD2 covers 7 bases. Germline V gene lookup returns CDR1 SGHTA and CDR2 FQGNSA. V lost 7 bases, J lost 4 bases, and 16 bases stayed unmatched. CDR3 length: 17 residues. The CDR3: CASTLLGGRASYNEQFF. The DNA for the CDR3 is TGTGCCAGCACCCTCCTGGGGGGGAGGGCCTCATACAATGAGCAGTTCTTC.

The chain combines TRBV9 with TRBJ2-1; D ambiguous. The CDR3 is made up of 16 amino acids. V was cut by 0 bases and J by 6 bases, with 16 bases left in between. Germline CDR1 reads SGDLS; CDR2 reads YYNGEE. This chain's CDR3 is CASSVAPVGTGNEQFF. The CDR3 DNA reads TGTGCCAGCAGCGTAGCCCCCGTCGGCACGGGCAATGAGCAGTTCTTC.

The gene calls are TRBV27 and TRBJ1-2; possible D gene TRBD1, 6 bases. Trimming shortened V by 3 bases and J by 5 bases, and 16 bases separated the two germline ends. Germline CDR1 reads MNHEY; CDR2 reads SMNVEV (reference sequence). This CDR3 has 15 residues. The CDR3 loop reads CASSLRGGRGYGYTF. The CDR3 DNA is TGTGCCAGCAGTTTGAGGGGGGGACGTGGGTATGGCTACACCTTC.

This clone appeared a few times. The chain is built from TRBV22-1 and TRBJ2-7; no check of the table's D call, TRBD1, against the DNA was made. TRBV22-1 is deemed a pseudogene. The CDR3 runs 14 residues. This CDR3 is CPGSPGHNRPEQYF. CDR3 bases: TGTCCTGGGAGCCCGGGACACAACAGACCCGAGCAGTACTTC.

The CDR3, as DNA: TGTGCCAGCAGCCAATCCACCGGGTCGCGGGGGGAGACCCAGTACTTC. Its protein product is CASSQSTGSRGETQYF. This chain links TRBV14 with TRBJ2-5; 7 bases line up with TRBD2. V lost 2 bases to trimming and J lost 5 bases; unmatched junction nucleotides: 11. Germline lookup yields CDR1 SGHDN and CDR2 FVKESK. This CDR3 region has 16 residues.

The genes are TRBV10-1 and TRBJ1-2; no clear D. The germline gives CDR1 WNHNN, CDR2 SYGVQD (reference sequence). The length of the CDR3 is 13 residues. Trimming removed 5 bases from V and 8 bases from J, with 15 bases in between. The chain's CDR3 is CASSLDPSGGYTF. The CDR3 DNA follows: TGCGCCAGCAGTCTGGACCCCTCGGGGGGCTACACCTTC.

This sequence joins TRBV30 and TRBJ2-7; TRBD1 aligns across 8 bases. The CDR3 sequence is 13 residues long. Germline values: CDR1 GTSNPN, CDR2 SVGIG (reference sequence). The junction had 3 bases not matched to a gene; V was cut back by 5 bases and J by 0 bases. CDR3 nucleotide sequence: TGTGCCTGGGGCAGGGGGCTCTCCTACGAGCAGTACTTC. Encoded protein: CAWGRGLSYEQYF.